This T cell receptor (beta chain) stems from a study of T cell changes during pregnancy in multiple sclerosis. The assay was immunoSEQ multiplex PCR, and TCRdb's table has in-frame clones only and misses some. The sample has around 21,000 clones; 88% are singletons. Specimen: CD8+ T cells from peripheral blood mononuclear cells, collected in the third trimester of pregnancy. The clonotype was recovered from a female donor in good health, enrolled as a control in a pregnancy study.

The CDR3 region is CASSPGQGPRGSEAFF. The CDR3 DNA sequence: TGTGCCAGCAGCCCGGGACAGGGACCCAGGGGCTCTGAAGCTTTCTTT. The rearrangement links TRBV6-6 to TRBJ1-1, with 9 bases lining up with TRBD1. V gave up 6 bases and J gave up 6 bases; unmatched junction bases: 14. There are 16 residues in the CDR3. Germline V CDR1 and CDR2: MNHNY, SVGAGI (reference sequence).